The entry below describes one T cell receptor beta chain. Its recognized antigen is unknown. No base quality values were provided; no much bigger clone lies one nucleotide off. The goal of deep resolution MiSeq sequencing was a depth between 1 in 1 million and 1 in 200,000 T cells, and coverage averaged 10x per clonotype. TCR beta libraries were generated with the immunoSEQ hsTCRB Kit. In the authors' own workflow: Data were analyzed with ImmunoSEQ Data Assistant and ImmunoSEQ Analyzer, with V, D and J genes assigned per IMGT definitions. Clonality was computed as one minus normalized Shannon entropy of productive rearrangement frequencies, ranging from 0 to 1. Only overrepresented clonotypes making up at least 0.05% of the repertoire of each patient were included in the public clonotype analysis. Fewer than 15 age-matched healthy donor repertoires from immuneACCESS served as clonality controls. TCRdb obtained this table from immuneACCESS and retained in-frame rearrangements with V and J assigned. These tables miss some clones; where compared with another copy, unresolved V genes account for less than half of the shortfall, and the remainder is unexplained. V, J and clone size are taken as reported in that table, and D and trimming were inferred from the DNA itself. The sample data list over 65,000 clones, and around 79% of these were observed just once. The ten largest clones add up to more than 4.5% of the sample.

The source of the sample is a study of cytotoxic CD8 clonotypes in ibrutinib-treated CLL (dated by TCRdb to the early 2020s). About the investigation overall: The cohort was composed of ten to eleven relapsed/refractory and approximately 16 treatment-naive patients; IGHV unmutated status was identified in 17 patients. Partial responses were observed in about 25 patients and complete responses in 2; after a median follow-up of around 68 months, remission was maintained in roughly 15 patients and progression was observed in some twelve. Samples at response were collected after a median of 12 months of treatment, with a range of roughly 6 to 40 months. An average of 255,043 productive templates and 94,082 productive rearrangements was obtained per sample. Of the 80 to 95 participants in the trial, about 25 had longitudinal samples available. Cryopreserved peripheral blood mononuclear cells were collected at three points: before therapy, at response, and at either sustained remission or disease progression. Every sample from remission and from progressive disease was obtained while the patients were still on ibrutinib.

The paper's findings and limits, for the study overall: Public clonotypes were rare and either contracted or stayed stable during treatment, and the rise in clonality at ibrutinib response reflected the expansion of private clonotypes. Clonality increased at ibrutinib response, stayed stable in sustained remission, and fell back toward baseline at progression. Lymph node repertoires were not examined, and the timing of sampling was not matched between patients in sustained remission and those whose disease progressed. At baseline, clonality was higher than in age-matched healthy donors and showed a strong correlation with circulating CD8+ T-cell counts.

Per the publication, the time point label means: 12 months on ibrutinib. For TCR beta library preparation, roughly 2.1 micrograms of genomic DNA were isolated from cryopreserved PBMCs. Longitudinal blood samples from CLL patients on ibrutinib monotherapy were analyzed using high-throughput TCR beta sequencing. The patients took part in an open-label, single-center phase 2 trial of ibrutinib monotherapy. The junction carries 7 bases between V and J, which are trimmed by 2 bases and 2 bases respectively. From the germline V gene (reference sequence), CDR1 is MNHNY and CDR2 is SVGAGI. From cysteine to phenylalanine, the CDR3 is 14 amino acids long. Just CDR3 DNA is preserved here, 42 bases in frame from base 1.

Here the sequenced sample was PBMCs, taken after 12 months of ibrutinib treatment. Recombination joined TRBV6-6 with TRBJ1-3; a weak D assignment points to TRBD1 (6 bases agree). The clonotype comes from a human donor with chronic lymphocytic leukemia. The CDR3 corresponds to CASSYGGTGNTIYF. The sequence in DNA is TGTGCCAGCAGTTACGGGGGCACTGGAAACACCATATATTTT.